The rows below give T cell receptor beta chains drawn from one sample of a study of blood T cell repertoires in COVID-19. Profiled with immunoSEQ multiplex PCR; TCRdb holds only in-frame clones, not every one. Among some 230,000 clones, about 85% were seen once, and the ten largest hold around 0.98%. Sequenced: peripheral blood. All receptors derive from a man aged 35 to 55 with acute or convalescent COVID-19. The CDR3 runs from the conserved cysteine through the conserved F or W. Fields, in order: V gene, clone size, J gene, D gene, CDR3 protein, CDR3 DNA. D genes are given only for firm matches. Expanded clones are given a class, and other clones once, few, many or no size at all.

v_gene: TRBV18
abundance: -
j_gene: TRBJ1-6
d_gene: TRBD1
CDR3aa: CASSKGQGSSPLHF
CDR3nt: TGTGCCAGCTCCAAGGGACAGGGGAGCTCACCCCTCCACTTT

v_gene: TRBV7-9
abundance: -
j_gene: TRBJ2-3
d_gene: -
CDR3aa: CATLDRRTDTQYF
CDR3nt: TGTGCCACCCTAGACAGGCGCACAGATACGCAGTATTTT

v_gene: TRBV4-2
abundance: -
j_gene: TRBJ1-5
d_gene: -
CDR3aa: CASSQGEGAGVGGQPQHF
CDR3nt: TGTGCCAGCAGCCAAGGCGAGGGTGCAGGGGTGGGCGGTCAGCCCCAGCATTTT

v_gene: TRBV19
abundance: -
j_gene: TRBJ2-3
d_gene: TRBD2
CDR3aa: CASSAGTSGPQYF
CDR3nt: TGTGCCAGTAGTGCGGGGACTAGCGGGCCGCAGTATTTT

v_gene: TRBV19
abundance: -
j_gene: TRBJ2-2
d_gene: TRBD2
CDR3aa: CASSAGETGELFF
CDR3nt: TGTGCCAGTAGCGCGGGGGAAACCGGGGAGCTGTTTTTT

v_gene: TRBV9
abundance: -
j_gene: TRBJ1-5
d_gene: -
CDR3aa: CASSVGQAYQPQHF
CDR3nt: TGTGCCAGCAGCGTAGGACAGGCTTATCAGCCCCAGCATTTT

v_gene: TRBV5-1
abundance: -
j_gene: TRBJ2-7
d_gene: -
CDR3aa: CASSLTSQYEQYF
CDR3nt: TGCGCCAGCAGCTTGACTTCACAGTACGAGCAGTACTTC

v_gene: TRBV5-1
abundance: once
j_gene: TRBJ2-2
d_gene: -
CDR3aa: CASSSLNTGELFF
CDR3nt: TGCGCCAGCAGCTCCCTGAACACCGGGGAGCTGTTTTTT

v_gene: TRBV18
abundance: -
j_gene: TRBJ2-7
d_gene: TRBD2
CDR3aa: CASSLGTSGASSYEQYF
CDR3nt: TGTGCCAGCTCACTAGGGACTAGCGGCGCTAGCTCCTACGAGCAGTACTTC

v_gene: TRBV7-9
abundance: once
j_gene: TRBJ2-1
d_gene: TRBD1
CDR3aa: CASSLRGQGSYNEQFF
CDR3nt: TGTGCCAGCAGCTTGAGGGGACAGGGATCCTACAATGAGCAGTTCTTC

v_gene: TRBV7-3
abundance: -
j_gene: TRBJ2-1
d_gene: TRBD2
CDR3aa: CASSPGTSGYNEQFF
CDR3nt: TGTGCCAGCAGTCCCGGGACTAGCGGTTACAATGAGCAGTTCTTC

v_gene: TRBV18
abundance: -
j_gene: TRBJ1-1
d_gene: TRBD1
CDR3aa: CASSPGQGTEAFF
CDR3nt: TGTGCCAGCTCACCGGGACAGGGCACTGAAGCTTTCTTT

v_gene: TRBV7-2
abundance: -
j_gene: TRBJ1-1
d_gene: TRBD1
CDR3aa: CASSLGQANTEAFF
CDR3nt: TGTGCCAGCAGCTTGGGACAGGCGAACACTGAAGCTTTCTTT

v_gene: TRBV12-3/TRBV12-4
abundance: -
j_gene: TRBJ1-1
d_gene: -
CDR3aa: CASSSGGIEAFF
CDR3nt: TGTGCCAGCAGTTCCGGGGGAATTGAAGCTTTCTTT

v_gene: TRBV28
abundance: -
j_gene: TRBJ2-2
d_gene: TRBD1
CDR3aa: CASTPQGARTGELFF
CDR3nt: TGTGCCAGCACCCCACAGGGGGCGCGGACCGGGGAGCTGTTTTTT

v_gene: TRBV30
abundance: -
j_gene: TRBJ1-1
d_gene: -
CDR3aa: CAWSGQKGAEAFF
CDR3nt: TGTGCCTGGAGCGGTCAGAAGGGGGCTGAAGCTTTCTTT

v_gene: TRBV3-1/TRBV3-2
abundance: -
j_gene: TRBJ2-7
d_gene: -
CDR3aa: CASSQDLGWDLYTGLYEQYF
CDR3nt: TGTGCCAGCAGCCAAGATTTAGGGTGGGACTTATACACGGGGCTATACGAGCAGTACTTC

v_gene: TRBV6-6
abundance: -
j_gene: TRBJ2-7
d_gene: TRBD1
CDR3aa: CASSKTGAEEQYF
CDR3nt: TGTGCCAGCAGTAAAACAGGGGCGGAAGAGCAGTACTTC

v_gene: TRBV18
abundance: -
j_gene: TRBJ1-1
d_gene: -
CDR3aa: CASSPRGGEAFF
CDR3nt: TGTGCCAGCTCACCACGAGGGGGTGAAGCTTTCTTT

v_gene: TRBV2
abundance: -
j_gene: TRBJ1-1
d_gene: -
CDR3aa: CASISQREGAEAFF
CDR3nt: TGTGCCAGCATAAGCCAAAGGGAGGGAGCTGAAGCTTTCTTT

v_gene: TRBV18
abundance: -
j_gene: TRBJ1-2
d_gene: TRBD1
CDR3aa: CASSPRGTEDGYTF
CDR3nt: TGTGCCAGCTCACCACGAGGGACAGAGGATGGCTACACCTTC

v_gene: TRBV9
abundance: once
j_gene: TRBJ1-1
d_gene: TRBD1
CDR3aa: CASSVEGTGITEAFF
CDR3nt: TGTGCCAGCAGCGTAGAGGGGACAGGGATTACTGAAGCTTTCTTT

v_gene: TRBV5-4
abundance: -
j_gene: TRBJ1-3
d_gene: TRBD1
CDR3aa: CASSLTGTGTGNTIYF
CDR3nt: TGTGCCAGCAGCTTGACCGGGACAGGGACTGGAAACACCATATATTTT

v_gene: TRBV6-5
abundance: -
j_gene: TRBJ1-1
d_gene: -
CDR3aa: CASSIREQNTEAFF
CDR3nt: TGTGCCAGCAGTATCAGGGAACAGAACACTGAAGCTTTCTTT

v_gene: TRBV7-9
abundance: -
j_gene: TRBJ1-1
d_gene: -
CDR3aa: CASSFPLSGNTEAFF
CDR3nt: TGTGCCAGCAGCTTCCCCCTATCGGGGAACACTGAAGCTTTCTTT

v_gene: TRBV2
abundance: -
j_gene: TRBJ2-2
d_gene: TRBD1
CDR3aa: CASSEQGQGARELFF
CDR3nt: TGTGCCAGCAGTGAGCAGGGACAGGGGGCGAGGGAGCTGTTTTTT

v_gene: TRBV27
abundance: once
j_gene: TRBJ1-6
d_gene: TRBD1
CDR3aa: CASSPRQGRFSPLHF
CDR3nt: TGTGCCAGCAGTCCCCGACAGGGGAGGTTTTCACCCCTCCACTTT

v_gene: TRBV5-4
abundance: once
j_gene: TRBJ2-7
d_gene: -
CDR3aa: CASSLEQVGEQYF
CDR3nt: TGTGCCAGCAGCTTGGAGCAGGTTGGCGAGCAGTACTTC

v_gene: TRBV18
abundance: -
j_gene: TRBJ1-2
d_gene: -
CDR3aa: CASSPRATTGANYGYTF
CDR3nt: TGTGCCAGCTCACCGAGGGCAACAACGGGGGCTAACTATGGCTACACCTTC

v_gene: TRBV9
abundance: once
j_gene: TRBJ2-2
d_gene: -
CDR3aa: CASSVRQDLPGELFF
CDR3nt: TGTGCCAGCAGCGTCCGGCAGGATCTACCCGGGGAGCTGTTTTTT

v_gene: TRBV7-9
abundance: -
j_gene: TRBJ1-2
d_gene: -
CDR3aa: CASSLDQRHGYTF
CDR3nt: TGTGCCAGCAGCTTAGATCAGCGTCATGGCTACACCTTC

v_gene: TRBV6-1
abundance: -
j_gene: TRBJ2-1
d_gene: TRBD2
CDR3aa: CASSEAPRILAGEPGQFF
CDR3nt: TGTGCCAGCAGTGAAGCCCCCCGAATACTAGCGGGGGAACCAGGGCAGTTCTTC

v_gene: TRBV5-1
abundance: -
j_gene: TRBJ1-1
d_gene: -
CDR3aa: CASSNDKSEAFF
CDR3nt: TGCGCCAGCAGCAACGACAAGTCTGAAGCTTTCTTT

v_gene: TRBV7-2
abundance: -
j_gene: TRBJ2-2
d_gene: -
CDR3aa: CASSRLGSNTGELFF
CDR3nt: TGTGCCAGCAGCCGCCTCGGGTCGAACACCGGGGAGCTGTTTTTT

v_gene: TRBV4-3
abundance: -
j_gene: TRBJ1-1
d_gene: -
CDR3aa: CASSQTQSPNTEAFF
CDR3nt: TGCGCCAGCAGCCAGACACAGAGCCCGAACACTGAAGCTTTCTTT

v_gene: TRBV5-6
abundance: -
j_gene: TRBJ1-1
d_gene: -
CDR3aa: CASSPLTGATEAFF
CDR3nt: TGTGCCAGCAGCCCACTAACAGGCGCAACCGAAGCTTTCTTT

v_gene: TRBV28
abundance: once
j_gene: TRBJ1-6
d_gene: TRBD1
CDR3aa: CASSTPGTVDYNSPLHF
CDR3nt: TGTGCCAGCAGTACACCAGGGACAGTAGACTATAATTCACCCCTCCACTTT

v_gene: TRBV3-1/TRBV3-2
abundance: -
j_gene: TRBJ2-5
d_gene: -
CDR3aa: CASSQGLKQGWETQYF
CDR3nt: TGTGCCAGCAGCCAGGGACTGAAACAAGGTTGGGAGACCCAGTACTTC

v_gene: TRBV11-2
abundance: -
j_gene: TRBJ1-3
d_gene: -
CDR3aa: CASSLIGAGNTIYF
CDR3nt: TGTGCCAGCAGCTTAATAGGGGCTGGAAACACCATATATTTT

v_gene: TRBV5-1
abundance: -
j_gene: TRBJ2-3
d_gene: -
CDR3aa: CASSWGLSTDTQYF
CDR3nt: TGCGCCAGCAGCTGGGGACTTAGCACAGATACGCAGTATTTT

v_gene: TRBV10-3
abundance: -
j_gene: TRBJ1-2
d_gene: -
CDR3aa: CAISGGGLGGYTF
CDR3nt: TGTGCCATCAGTGGGGGCGGCCTTGGGGGCTACACCTTC

v_gene: TRBV5-6
abundance: -
j_gene: TRBJ2-3
d_gene: TRBD2
CDR3aa: CASSFGLAGLDTQYF
CDR3nt: TGTGCCAGCAGCTTTGGACTAGCGGGGTTAGATACGCAGTATTTT

v_gene: TRBV10-3
abundance: -
j_gene: TRBJ2-7
d_gene: TRBD1
CDR3aa: CAIRQGLSEQYF
CDR3nt: TGTGCCATCAGACAGGGGTTGTCCGAGCAGTACTTC

v_gene: TRBV3-1/TRBV3-2
abundance: -
j_gene: TRBJ2-5
d_gene: TRBD2
CDR3aa: CASSLRTSGSQETQYF
CDR3nt: TGTGCCAGCAGCCTTCGGACTAGCGGTTCCCAAGAGACCCAGTACTTC

v_gene: TRBV7-3
abundance: -
j_gene: TRBJ2-7
d_gene: TRBD2
CDR3aa: CASSLGVAGPAYEQYF
CDR3nt: TGTGCCAGCAGCTTGGGAGTAGCGGGGCCCGCCTACGAGCAGTACTTC

v_gene: TRBV18
abundance: -
j_gene: TRBJ1-2
d_gene: -
CDR3aa: CASSMREEANYGYTF
CDR3nt: TGTGCCAGCTCAATGAGAGAGGAAGCTAACTATGGCTACACCTTC

v_gene: TRBV9
abundance: -
j_gene: TRBJ2-3
d_gene: TRBD2
CDR3aa: CASRKGLAGGTTDTQYF
CDR3nt: TGTGCCAGCAGAAAAGGACTAGCGGGGGGTACCACAGATACGCAGTATTTT